A single sample gave rise to the 8 T cell receptor beta chains below, sequenced in a study of regulatory T cells in long-lasting Graves disease. Libraries of TCR beta came from iRepertoire HTBI primers plus Arm-PCR of CDR3 regions. TCRdb used MiXCR to reprocess the multiplex PCR reads, holding one entry per CDR3 protein. The sample includes hundreds of thousands of distinct CDR3 sequences, less than 25% of them seen just once. The sample's time point: persistent/refractory GD, antithyroid drugs over 5 years with positive TRAb. The TCR library was made from RNA that had been extracted from PBMCs in TRIzol. Sequencing used peripheral blood mononuclear cells (PBMCs), obtained when the disease was refractory, from a patient treated with antithyroid drugs. These receptors were collected from a female donor with Graves disease.

The V call is TRBV4-1, the J call TRBJ2-2; TRBD2 aligns across 10 bases. The CDR3 extends over 16 amino acids. Germline V gives CDR1 MGHRA, CDR2 YSYEKL. J was trimmed by 3 bases and V by 3 bases; bases with no gene match: 4. The CDR3 loop is CASSQGLAKYTGELFF. CDR3 in DNA: TGCGCCAGCAGCCAGGGACTAGCGAAGTACACCGGGGAGCTGTTTTTT.

The sample holds a few counts of this clonotype. CDR3 DNA sequence: TGTGCCAGCAGTTTCACAAGCGGGAGTGGATTCACCGGGGAGCTGTTTTTT. Its translation is CASSFTSGSGFTGELFF. This sequence joins TRBV12-3 or TRBV12-4 and TRBJ2-2, with 8 bases that match TRBD2. The CDR3 is made up of 17 amino acids. Trimming removed 3 bases from V and 4 bases from J; junction bases left unmatched: 10.

This clonotype has a count of ten or more. V is TRBV29-1 and J is TRBJ2-7, with 12 nucleotides matching TRBD2. This CDR3 is 13 amino acids long. CDR1 and CDR2 (germline): SQVTM, ANQGSEA. Trimming took 4 bases from V and 6 from J; bases not matched to a gene: 4. CDR3 DNA sequence: TGCAGCGTTGGGGGACTAGCGGGCTTCGAGCAGTACTTC. Encoded protein: CSVGGLAGFEQYF.

This rearrangement joins TRBV7-9 to TRBJ2-7; D gene uncertain. This CDR3 comprises 15 residues. V lost 5 bases to trimming and J lost 3 bases, with 17 bases between them. Germline V gives CDR1 SEHNR, CDR2 FQNEAQ (reference sequence). The CDR3 is CASSIGPEVNYEQYF. The DNA of the CDR3 is TGTGCCAGCAGCATCGGGCCGGAAGTGAACTACGAGCAGTACTTC.

The chain carries TRBV6-2 or TRBV6-3 and TRBJ1-1, with a possible D match to TRBD1 (6 bases). This CDR3 contains 14 residues. V was shortened by 6 bases and J by 1 base, with 12 bases between the two germline ends. The germline V gene encodes CDR1 MNHEY and CDR2 SVGEGT. The CDR3 loop reads CASRRTVPNTEAFF. Written as DNA, the CDR3 is TGTGCCAGCAGAAGGACAGTTCCGAACACTGAAGCTTTCTTT.

This rearrangement joins TRBV12-3 or TRBV12-4 to TRBJ2-7; D gene uncertain. The CDR3 totals 11 residues. Trimming pared 8 bases from V and 3 bases from J, leaving 8 bases between. The CDR3 sequence: CASRSDYEQYF. CDR3 in DNA: TGTGCCAGCCGATCTGACTACGAGCAGTACTTC.

This clonotype was detected a few times. The chain couples TRBV20-1 to TRBJ2-1; D remains ambiguous. This CDR3 comprises 10 residues. From germline, CDR1 is DFQATT and CDR2 SNEGSKA (reference sequence). This chain's CDR3 is CLSGNNEQFF. The CDR3 DNA follows: TGCTTATCGGGTAACAATGAGCAGTTCTTC.

In this sample, this clonotype turned up many times. This chain links TRBV6-1 with TRBJ1-4; a possible D gene is TRBD1 (6 bases). Germline loops: CDR1 MNHNS, CDR2 SASEGT. With 6 bases removed from V and 8 bases from J, the gap between germline ends came to 16 bases. This CDR3 has 14 amino acids. The CDR3 DNA reads as TGTGCCAGCAGGTTGTCAGGGGCCACAGAAAAACTGTTTTTT. This gives the protein CASRLSGATEKLFF.